A selection of T cell receptor beta chains follows, all from one sample in a study of shared clonotypes between healthy human individuals. Sequencing was performed with immunoSEQ multiplex PCR; in TCRdb, only in-frame clones are kept and a portion is missing. Of roughly 2.6 million clones in the sample, approximately 94% were seen once. Sequenced material: naive CD4+ T cells sorted from blood. All receptors derive from a man between 18 and 29 years old in good health. Both conserved end residues are part of each CDR3. Each record gives: J gene, V gene, clone size, D gene, CDR3 protein, CDR3 DNA. The D gene is left open where the match is weak. Clone size is stated in some rows and not others, as once, few, many or a class when expanded.

TRBJ1-5 | TRBV6-5 | once | - | CASSYRLGDQPQHF | TGTGCCAGCAGTTACCGCCTCGGGGATCAGCCCCAGCATTTT
TRBJ2-7 | TRBV9 | - | TRBD2 | CASSPTSAGGRGEQYF | TGTGCCAGCAGCCCAACTTCGGCGGGAGGGCGGGGAGAGCAGTACTTC
TRBJ2-2 | TRBV29-1 | - | - | CSVVEGPGAHTGELFF | TGCAGCGTTGTCGAGGGGCCAGGGGCGCACACCGGGGAGCTGTTTTTT
TRBJ2-7 | TRBV6-5 | once | TRBD1 | CASSYSPGQIYEQYF | TGTGCCAGCAGTTACTCGCCGGGACAGATCTACGAGCAGTACTTC
TRBJ2-7 | TRBV4-2 | - | TRBD2 | CASSRRTSGGKAYEQYF | TGTGCCAGCAGCCGCCGGACTAGCGGGGGCAAAGCCTACGAGCAGTACTTC
TRBJ2-7 | TRBV6-6 | - | - | CASKRDNTYEQYF | TGTGCCAGCAAGAGGGACAACACCTACGAGCAGTACTTC
TRBJ1-2 | TRBV28 | - | TRBD1 | CATKGQGLNGYGYTF | TGTGCCACCAAGGGACAGGGGCTTAACGGCTATGGCTACACCTTC
TRBJ2-7 | TRBV7-2 | - | - | CASSLDTHYEQYF | TGTGCCAGCAGCTTAGACACCCACTACGAGCAGTACTTC
TRBJ2-3 | TRBV6-1 | - | - | CASSGGLRDTQYF | TGTGCCAGCAGTGGGGGGTTAAGAGATACGCAGTATTTT
TRBJ1-4 | TRBV5-7 | - | TRBD1 | CASSLGHRTGGNNEKLFF | TGTGCCAGCAGCTTGGGACACCGTACAGGGGGGAATAATGAAAAACTGTTTTTT
TRBJ1-2 | TRBV5-1 | - | - | CASSLETQGHGYTF | TGCGCCAGCAGCTTGGAGACACAGGGCCATGGCTACACCTTC
TRBJ1-4 | TRBV7-9 | - | - | CASTPTGQGLGKLFF | TGTGCCAGTACCCCGACCGGCCAGGGCTTGGGGAAACTGTTTTTT
TRBJ2-3 | TRBV5-1 | - | - | CASSFLDTQYF | TGCGCCAGCAGCTTTTTAGATACGCAGTATTTT
TRBJ1-5 | TRBV5-1 | once | - | CASSPGNSGGNQPQHF | TGCGCCAGCAGCCCGGGAAACTCCGGTGGCAATCAGCCCCAGCATTTT
TRBJ1-1 | TRBV19 | - | TRBD1 | CASSVTGGATEAFF | TGTGCCAGTAGTGTGACAGGGGGAGCGACTGAAGCTTTCTTT
TRBJ2-2 | TRBV10-3 | few | - | CAISHGGELFF | TGTGCCATCAGTCACGGCGGGGAGCTGTTTTTT
TRBJ1-1 | TRBV6-6 | - | - | CASSPTPGVGSTEAFF | TGTGCCAGCAGTCCAACCCCCGGGGTAGGGAGCACTGAAGCTTTCTTT
TRBJ1-1 | TRBV7-2 | - | TRBD1 | CASSLDGWGQGEAFF | TGTGCCAGCAGCTTAGACGGGTGGGGACAGGGTGAGGCTTTCTTT
TRBJ2-6 | TRBV6-1 | once | - | CASSDRAYSGANVLTF | TGTGCCAGCAGTGACAGGGCGTACTCTGGGGCCAACGTCCTGACTTTC
TRBJ2-2 | TRBV6-5 | - | - | CASGITGELFF | TGTGCCAGCGGTATTACCGGGGAGCTGTTTTTT
TRBJ1-1 | TRBV6-5 | - | - | CASRSSGVLNTEAFF | TGTGCCAGCAGGAGTAGCGGGGTTCTGAACACTGAAGCTTTCTTT
TRBJ1-2 | TRBV9 | - | - | CASSVQGGKNYGYTF | TGTGCCAGCAGCGTACAGGGTGGAAAAAACTATGGCTACACCTTC
TRBJ1-2 | TRBV28 | - | - | CASKAEQSYTF | TGTGCCAGCAAGGCCGAACAGAGCTACACCTTC
TRBJ2-1 | TRBV7-9 | - | TRBD2 | CASSSRLAGFNEQFF | TGTGCCAGCAGCTCCCGGTTAGCGGGATTCAATGAGCAGTTCTTC
TRBJ2-7 | TRBV7-2 | - | TRBD2 | CASSFGTSGTYEQYF | TGTGCCAGCAGCTTTGGGACTAGCGGGACCTACGAGCAGTACTTC
TRBJ1-5 | TRBV7-9 | - | - | CASSYAGHQPQHF | TGTGCCAGCAGCTACGCGGGTCATCAGCCCCAGCATTTT
TRBJ1-1 | TRBV6-1 | - | - | CATKTQSDGTEAFF | TGTGCCACCAAGACACAGTCCGATGGCACTGAAGCTTTCTTT
TRBJ1-5 | TRBV6-1 | - | - | CASSEIRVGLMSNQPQHF | TGTGCCAGCAGTGAAATCAGGGTGGGCCTGATGAGCAATCAGCCCCAGCATTTT
TRBJ1-5 | TRBV19 | - | - | CASQSGRRYYSNQPQHF | TGTGCCAGTCAATCGGGCCGAAGGTATTATAGCAATCAGCCCCAGCATTTT
TRBJ2-7 | TRBV18 | - | TRBD1 | CASSQGTGSPYEQYF | TGTGCCAGCTCACAAGGGACAGGGTCACCCTACGAGCAGTACTTC
TRBJ2-1 | TRBV18 | once | - | CASSPPGMKGRDEQFF | TGTGCCAGCTCACCTCCCGGGATGAAGGGCCGGGATGAGCAGTTCTTC
TRBJ2-3 | TRBV2 | - | TRBD2 | CASSEGRGGPSTQYF | TGTGCCAGCAGTGAAGGGCGGGGGGGGCCATCTACGCAGTATTTT
TRBJ1-1 | TRBV7-8 | - | - | CASSLPRKGNTEAFF | TGTGCCAGCAGCTTACCCCGGAAGGGGAACACTGAAGCTTTCTTT
TRBJ1-4 | TRBV7-2 | once | TRBD1 | CASSGRQGVEKLFF | TGTGCCAGCAGCGGGAGACAGGGGGTTGAAAAACTGTTTTTT
TRBJ2-7 | TRBV5-1 | - | - | CASSLDRWGSYEQYF | TGCGCCAGCAGCTTGGACAGGTGGGGCTCCTACGAGCAGTACTTC
TRBJ2-7 | TRBV5-6 | - | - | CASSLAFRYEQYF | TGTGCCAGCAGCTTGGCCTTTCGTTACGAGCAGTACTTC
TRBJ2-7 | TRBV11-2 | once | TRBD2 | CASSLEAGGPYEQYF | TGTGCCAGCAGCTTAGAGGCGGGAGGGCCTTATGAGCAGTACTTC
TRBJ2-5 | TRBV6-6 | once | - | CASSRDFPGFQETQYF | TGTGCCAGCAGCCGCGACTTTCCTGGGTTCCAAGAGACCCAGTACTTC
TRBJ1-2 | TRBV5-1 | - | - | CASSLDSQGYTF | TGCGCCAGCAGCTTGGACAGTCAAGGCTACACCTTC
TRBJ1-2 | TRBV6-6 | - | - | CASRKGGPSNYGYTF | TGTGCCAGCAGAAAAGGGGGACCGTCTAACTATGGCTACACCTTC
TRBJ2-7 | TRBV7-2 | - | - | CASSLFGPTYEQYF | TGTGCCAGCAGCTTATTTGGACCGACCTACGAGCAGTACTTC
TRBJ2-1 | TRBV4-1 | - | TRBD1 | CASSQAGTAYNEQFF | TGCGCCAGCAGCCAGGCCGGGACAGCGTACAATGAGCAGTTCTTC
TRBJ2-7 | TRBV2 | once | - | CASRRQVVYEQYF | TGTGCCAGCCGGCGACAGGTCGTTTACGAGCAGTACTTC
TRBJ1-6 | TRBV28 | once | - | CASSLSMGGYNSPLHF | TGTGCCAGCAGCCTTTCGATGGGGGGCTATAATTCACCCCTCCACTTT
TRBJ2-7 | TRBV5-6 | - | - | CASSWRDRPYEQYF | TGTGCCAGCAGTTGGCGGGACAGACCCTACGAGCAGTACTTC
TRBJ2-1 | TRBV7-8 | - | - | CASSLAGGGFEQFF | TGTGCCAGCAGCTTAGCGGGAGGAGGGTTTGAGCAGTTCTTC
TRBJ2-7 | TRBV5-5 | - | TRBD2 | CASSSTGTSGYEQYF | TGTGCCAGCAGCTCAACCGGGACTAGCGGGTACGAGCAGTACTTC
TRBJ1-3 | TRBV6-1 | - | TRBD1 | CASSESSGQGRNTIYF | TGTGCCAGCAGTGAATCGTCGGGACAGGGACGAAACACCATATATTTT
TRBJ2-6 | TRBV19 | - | TRBD2 | CASSREGTSGANVLTF | TGTGCCAGTAGCCGGGAGGGGACCTCTGGGGCCAACGTCCTGACTTTC
TRBJ2-1 | TRBV10-3 | - | - | CAISVWQGGNEQFF | TGTGCCATCAGTGTATGGCAGGGCGGAAATGAGCAGTTCTTC
TRBJ2-6 | TRBV2 | - | - | CASSGTAGANVLTF | TGTGCCAGCAGTGGGACAGCTGGGGCCAACGTCCTGACTTTC
TRBJ2-7 | TRBV5-5 | - | TRBD1 | CASSFLQGAGPYEQYF | TGTGCCAGCAGCTTTCTACAGGGGGCAGGTCCCTACGAGCAGTACTTC
TRBJ2-7 | TRBV30 | - | TRBD2 | CAWTGGLAGTYEQYF | TGTGCCTGGACCGGGGGACTAGCGGGTACCTACGAGCAGTACTTC
TRBJ2-1 | TRBV7-2 | - | TRBD2 | CASSSPNGLAVYNEQFF | TGTGCCAGCAGCTCTCCGAATGGGCTAGCGGTTTACAATGAGCAGTTCTTC